This entry lists 27 T cell receptor beta chains sequenced from one sample in a study of blood T cell repertoires in COVID-19. Sequencing used immunoSEQ multiplex PCR; TCRdb keeps in-frame clones, though not all of them. This sample has tens of thousands of clones, with about 83% found just once. Sequenced sample: peripheral blood. Receptors originate from a man over 45 with acute or convalescent COVID-19.

The chain links TRBV27 to TRBJ2-1, with TRBD2 matching 8 bases. This CDR3 has 16 residues. Trimming cost V 4 bases and J 7 bases; bases outside gene matches: 12. Germline values: CDR1 MNHEY, CDR2 SMNVEV (reference sequence). CDR3 nucleotide sequence: TGTGCCAGCAGTTCTGGTAGAGCGGGGGCGCAGAATGAGCAGTTCTTC. It codes for CASSSGRAGAQNEQFF.

V and J are TRBV23-1 and TRBJ2-7; 9 nucleotides match TRBD2. TRBV23-1 is flagged as an ORF with uncertain function. This CDR3 is built from 15 residues. With V trimmed by 8 bases and J by 4 bases, 12 bases remained unmatched. The CDR3 sequence: CASGAPTLAGYEQYF. In DNA, the CDR3 is TGCGCCAGCGGCGCACCCACTCTAGCGGGATACGAGCAGTACTTC.

V is TRBV24-1 and J is TRBJ1-2; 7 bases are shared with TRBD1. J was trimmed by 2 bases and V by 4 bases; bases with no gene match: 6. Germline CDR1 KGHDR, CDR2 SFDVKD. The CDR3 contains 15 residues. The DNA for the CDR3 is TGTGCCACCAGTGACGCCGGGACAGACAACTATGGCTACACCTTC. Its protein is CATSDAGTDNYGYTF.

This rearrangement joins TRBV2 to TRBJ2-1; 7 bases fit TRBD2. Germline V gives CDR1 SNHLY, CDR2 FYNNEI. Trimming at V came to 8 bases and at J to 1 base, leaving 8 bases not matched to a gene. This CDR3 is built from 15 residues. The CDR3 DNA reads TGTGCCAGCGGCCGGGGGGTTCAGTCCTACAATGAGCAGTTCTTC. Encoded protein: CASGRGVQSYNEQFF.

The chain employs TRBV9 and TRBJ2-7; D gene ambiguous. Trimming took off 4 bases at V and 4 bases at J, with 9 bases between the two ends. The CDR3 has 12 residues. CDR1 SGDLS and CDR2 YYNGEE come from the germline V gene. This CDR3 reads CASSPRAYEQYF. The CDR3 DNA reads as TGTGCCAGCAGCCCCCGCGCGTACGAGCAGTACTTC.

This sequence joins TRBV3-1 (or the pseudogene TRBV3-2) and TRBJ2-7, with a tentative D call TRBD1 (6 bases). Germline V gene sequence: CDR1 LGHDT, CDR2 YNNKEL (reference sequence). CDR3 length: 14 residues. With 1 base removed from V and 0 bases from J, the gap between germline ends came to 7 bases. The CDR3 bases are TGTGCCAGCAGCCAAGGAGGGGGCTCCTACGAGCAGTACTTC. It specifies CASSQGGGSYEQYF.

This clone was observed once. The chain carries TRBV21-1 and TRBJ1-2. TRBV21-1 is listed as a pseudogene. This CDR3 comprises 14 residues. The CDR3: CASNRWGVYPGYTF. The CDR3 bases are TGTGCCAGCAATAGGTGGGGGGTATACCCGGGATACACCTTC.

The chain links TRBV28 to TRBJ1-6, with 8 nucleotides matching TRBD1. The trim removed 6 bases at V and 7 bases at J, leaving 11 bases unmatched. The CDR3 has 16 residues. In germline, CDR1 is MDHEN, CDR2 SYDVKM. CDR3 protein: CASRKYGTGLNSPLHF. The CDR3, as DNA: TGTGCCAGCAGAAAATATGGGACAGGCCTAAATTCACCCCTCCACTTT.

This chain connects TRBV7-8 to TRBJ1-4, with a weak D call TRBD1 (6 bases). Germline-derived CDR1 and CDR2 are SGHVS and FQNEAQ. This CDR3 contains 15 residues. V was pared by 4 bases and J by 7 bases, with 16 bases between. The CDR3 DNA follows: TGTGCCAGCAGCTCGAGGGGGGGACTGGGTGAAAAACTGTTTTTT. This encodes CASSSRGGLGEKLFF.

This clone was seen only once. V gene TRBV14 combines with J gene TRBJ2-7; TRBD1 is a possible D gene (6 bases). The length of the CDR3 is 15 residues. In germline, CDR1 is SGHDN, CDR2 FVKESK. Trimming removed 0 bases at V and 3 bases at J, with 12 bases between. The CDR3 loop reads CASSQDPGHSYEQYF. CDR3 nucleotide sequence: TGTGCCAGCAGCCAAGATCCGGGACACAGCTACGAGCAGTACTTC.

This sequence joins TRBV7-2 and TRBJ2-1; a weak D match, TRBD2 (7 bases). The V end lost 5 bases, the J end lost 4 bases, and 18 bases lay between the germline ends. Germline V gene data show CDR1 as SGHTA and CDR2 as FQGNSA. The CDR3 is made up of 16 amino acids. CDR3 bases: TGTGCCAGCAGCCCCCCTGGGGGGGCCTCTTACAATGAGCAGTTCTTC. Translation gives CASSPPGGASYNEQFF. Full variable domain (remainder filled in from reference TRBV7-2 and TRBJ2-1): GAGVSQSPSNKVTEKGKDVELRCDPISGHTALYWYRQSLGQGLEFLIYFQGNSAPDKSGLPSDRFSAERTGGSVSTLTIQRTQQEDSAVYLCASSPPGGASYNEQFFGPGTRLTVL.

The chain is built from TRBV5-5 and TRBJ1-1; D unresolved. With 1 base removed from V and 2 bases from J, the gap between germline ends came to 12 bases. Germline V gene lookup returns CDR1 SGHKS and CDR2 YYEKEE (reference sequence). This CDR3 contains 15 residues. The CDR3 spells CASSLSLGVNTEAFF. The DNA of the CDR3 is TGTGCCAGCAGCTTGTCCCTCGGGGTTAACACTGAAGCTTTCTTT.

This rearrangement joins TRBV7-9 to TRBJ2-5; TRBD2 matches at 11 bases. CDR1 and CDR2 from the germline V gene are SEHNR and FQNEAQ (reference sequence). CDR3 length: 17 amino acids. V lost 3 bases and J lost 2; bases outside the gene matches: 8. CDR3 in DNA: TGTGCCAGCAGCTTTGGGACTAGCGGCCTATTTCAAGAGACCCAGTACTTC. The encoded protein is CASSFGTSGLFQETQYF.

The genes are TRBV3-1 (or the pseudogene TRBV3-2) and TRBJ1-4; maybe TRBD1 (6 bases). The germline V gene encodes CDR1 LGHDT and CDR2 YNNKEL (reference sequence). The CDR3 spans 15 residues. V was trimmed by 3 bases and J by 8 bases, leaving 16 bases between them. The CDR3 region has the DNA TGTGCCAGCAGCCATAAGCGGGGGGCCGGGGAAAAACTGTTTTTT. Its protein product is CASSHKRGAGEKLFF.

The rearrangement joins TRBV10-1 to TRBJ2-3; 10 bases agree with TRBD2. The V gene's germline CDR1 is WNHNN and CDR2 SYGVQD (reference sequence). V shed 6 bases and J 4 bases; nucleotides not matched to a gene: 13. This CDR3 spans 17 amino acids. As DNA, the CDR3 is TGCGCCAGCAGCGCAGCGGGGGGGACGCGGTCCCCAGATACGCAGTATTTT. It is translated as CASSAAGGTRSPDTQYF.

The rearrangement links TRBV27 to TRBJ1-5; D not certain. Germline loops: CDR1 MNHEY, CDR2 SMNVEV (reference sequence). Between the trimmed V and J ends, which lost 3 bases and 1 base, there was a span of 10 bases. The CDR3 has 15 amino acids. Here the CDR3 reads CASSLGGRSNQPQHF. The CDR3 nucleotides read TGTGCCAGCAGTTTGGGAGGACGGAGCAATCAGCCCCAGCATTTT.

This chain joins TRBV29-1 and TRBJ2-2; 10 bases fit TRBD2. The germline gives CDR1 SQVTM, CDR2 ANQGSEA. V trimming: 4 bases; J trimming: 4 bases; junction bases outside the gene matches: 6. This CDR3 comprises 15 residues. The CDR3 sequence is CSVGVAGGGTGELFF. The CDR3 bases are TGCAGCGTTGGGGTAGCGGGAGGAGGCACCGGGGAGCTGTTTTTT.

This rearrangement joins TRBV6-1 to TRBJ1-2; 10 bases are a match to TRBD1. Trimming removed 1 base from V and 8 bases from J; junction bases left unmatched: 7. The CDR3 sequence is 15 residues long. The germline gives CDR1 MNHNS, CDR2 SASEGT. The CDR3 sequence is CASSEGRDRGGGYTF. CDR3 sequence (DNA): TGTGCCAGCAGTGAAGGTCGGGACAGGGGTGGAGGCTACACCTTC.

The chain carries TRBV30 and TRBJ1-2; TRBD1 might be the D (5 bases). CDR3 size: 11 residues. CDR1 is GTSNPN and CDR2 is SVGIG in the germline V gene (reference sequence). V was pared by 6 bases and J by 4 bases, with 9 bases between. CDR3 nucleotide sequence: TGTGCCTGTCGGACATTCTATGGCTACACCTTC. It specifies CACRTFYGYTF. Using reference TRBV30 and TRBJ1-2 for the parts outside the CDR3, the full variable domain is SQTIHQWPATLVQPVGSPLSLECTVEGTSNPNLYWYRQAAGRGLQLLFYSVGIGQISSEVPQNLSASRPQDRQFILSSKKLLLSDSGFYLCACRTFYGYTFGSGTRLTVV.

V and J are TRBV19 and TRBJ2-7, with 10 nucleotides matching TRBD2. CDR1 and CDR2 from the germline V gene are LNHDA and SQIVND (reference sequence). The CDR3 has 15 residues. V lost 2 bases and J lost 3; bases outside the gene matches: 4. The CDR3 nucleotides read TGTGCCAGTAGTATAAGAGCTAGCGGGAGCTACGAGCAGTACTTC. Translating it yields CASSIRASGSYEQYF. Based on the CDR3 plus reference TRBV19 and TRBJ2-7, the full variable domain is DGGITQSPKYLFRKEGQNVTLSCEQNLNHDAMYWYRQDPGQGLRLIYYSQIVNDFQKGDIAEGYSVSREKKESFPLTVTSAQKNPTAFYLCASSIRASGSYEQYFGPGTRLTVT.

This sequence joins TRBV27 and TRBJ1-5; TRBD1 agrees at 7 bases. CDR3 length: 17 amino acids. With V trimmed by 5 bases and J by 0 bases, 10 bases remained unmatched. Germline-derived CDR1 and CDR2 are MNHEY and SMNVEV (reference sequence). The CDR3 bases are TGTGCCAGCAGTATAAGGGGGCGCGGGGATAGCAATCAGCCCCAGCATTTT. Translated, it gives CASSIRGRGDSNQPQHF.

The CDR3 reads CATSRDPRLAGSDTQYF. The CDR3 nucleotides read TGTGCCACCAGCAGAGATCCTCGGCTAGCGGGATCAGATACGCAGTATTTT. The V call is TRBV15, the J call TRBJ2-3; 9 bases are a match to TRBD2. From germline, CDR1 is LNHNV and CDR2 YYDKDF (reference sequence). J gave up 4 bases and V 0 bases, and 8 bases lay outside the gene matches. CDR3 size: 17 residues. Complete variable domain (other parts from reference TRBV15 and TRBJ2-3): DAMVIQNPRYQVTQFGKPVTLSCSQTLNHNVMYWYQQKSSQAPKLLFHYYDKDFNNEADTPDNFQSRRPNTSFCFLDIRSPGLGDTAMYLCATSRDPRLAGSDTQYFGPGTRLTVL.

The V gene is TRBV29-1, the J gene TRBJ1-4, with TRBD1 identical over 9 bases. Germline V gene data show CDR1 as SQVTM and CDR2 as ANQGSEA. Trimming took 6 bases from V and 8 from J; bases not matched to a gene: 7. This CDR3 has 13 residues. DNA for the CDR3: TGCAGCGTAGCGACAGGGGGAAAGGAAAAACTGTTTTTT. This codes for CSVATGGKEKLFF.

This chain links TRBV6-1 with TRBJ2-5; no firm D call. CDR1 is MNHNS, CDR2 SASEGT, per germline. There are 15 residues in the CDR3. V lost 2 bases, J lost 1 base, and 11 bases lay in between. In nucleotides, the CDR3 is TGTGCCAGCAGTGAATGGCAGTCCTCCCAAGAGACCCAGTACTTC. Amino acid sequence: CASSEWQSSQETQYF.

This clone was observed once. The chain recombines TRBV5-1 with TRBJ2-2; D is uncertain. Trimming removed 7 bases at V and 6 bases at J, with 13 bases between. Germline lookup yields CDR1 SGHRS and CDR2 YFSETQ. This CDR3 region has 13 residues. The CDR3, as DNA: TGCGCCAGCCACTTAAGTTTTCCCGGGGAGCTGTTTTTT. It encodes CASHLSFPGELFF.

This chain connects TRBV11-3 to TRBJ2-2, with 8 bases that match TRBD1. The CDR3 is made up of 15 amino acids. Germline trimming cut 6 bases from V and 3 bases from J; bases unmatched to any gene: 6. CDR1 and CDR2 (germline): SGHNT, YENEEA. In DNA, the CDR3 is TGTGCCAGCAGACGGACAGGGAGAGACACCGGGGAGCTGTTTTTT. Amino acids: CASRRTGRDTGELFF.

V gene TRBV7-2 combines with J gene TRBJ2-7; 10 nucleotides align to TRBD1. The CDR3 extends over 15 amino acids. Germline CDR1 is SGHTA and CDR2 is FQGNSA. The J segment lost 3 bases and the V segment lost 2 bases, leaving 4 bases of the junction unmatched. The CDR3 bases are TGTGCCAGCAGCTTATTGGGACAGGGGTTCTACGAGCAGTACTTC. The encoded protein is CASSLLGQGFYEQYF.